What follows are 3 T cell receptor beta chains derived from one specimen sequenced in a study of CD4+ T cells in melanoma. TCRdb's table, derived via immunoSEQ multiplex PCR, lists solely in-frame clones and lacks some. Among 9,500 or so clones listed, about 68% were seen once. Specimen: cells from a culture (not recorded whether cultured in vitro). Receptors originate from a human donor with melanoma.

This chain links TRBV18 with TRBJ2-5, with D uncertain. The germline V and J ends were trimmed by 4 bases and 1 base, with 1 base remaining between them. This CDR3 region has 11 residues. Germline assignment: CDR1 KGHSH and CDR2 LQKENI. CDR3 sequence (DNA): TGTGCCAGCTCACGCCAAGAGACCCAGTACTTC. Residues: CASSRQETQYF.

The chain recombines TRBV4-2 with TRBJ2-7; 9 positions agree with TRBD1. V gave up 5 bases and J gave up 5 bases; unmatched junction bases: 10. The CDR3 loop spans 15 amino acids. Germline V gene sequence: CDR1 LGHNA, CDR2 YNFKEQ. CDR3: CASSLVGDRADEQYF. CDR3 sequence (DNA): TGTGCCAGCAGCTTAGTTGGGGACAGGGCAGACGAGCAGTACTTC.

This chain joins TRBV2 and TRBJ1-5; D not resolved. Trimming left V 3 bases short and J 5 bases short, with 5 bases between. Germline assignment: CDR1 SNHLY and CDR2 FYNNEI. The CDR3 length is 12 residues. The CDR3 loop reads CASSDEHQPQHF. CDR3 in DNA: TGTGCCAGCAGTGACGAGCATCAGCCCCAGCATTTT.